These T cell receptor beta chains were read from a single sample in a study of T cell responses to AZD1222 COVID-19 vaccine. Generated by immunoSEQ multiplex PCR, the TCRdb table keeps only in-frame clones and is missing some. The sample carries 90,000 to 100,000 clones, over 75% recorded once. Sequencing used peripheral blood, obtained on day 0 of AZD1222 vaccination. The receptors here all came from an adult in good health. CDR3s include the opening cysteine and the closing phenylalanine or tryptophan. Each record gives: V gene, J gene, clone size, D gene, CDR3 protein, CDR3 DNA. The D gene is left open where the match is weak. A row's size may be missing; if present it is once, few, many or a size class.

>TRBV7-3|TRBJ2-1|.|.
CASSSLVRYNEQFF
TGTGCCAGCAGCTCCCTAGTCCGATACAATGAGCAGTTCTTC
>TRBV10-1|TRBJ2-1|.|.
CASSESLGNNEQFF
TGCGCCAGCAGTGAGTCGTTAGGGAACAATGAGCAGTTCTTC
>TRBV25-1|TRBJ1-2|.|.
CASSEHKDGYTF
TGTGCCAGCAGTGAACATAAGGATGGCTACACCTTC
>TRBV5-4|TRBJ1-4|.|.
CASSLVGEEKLFF
TGTGCCAGCAGCTTGGTGGGGGAAGAAAAACTGTTTTTT
>TRBV30|TRBJ2-7|.|.
CAWSRKDRPYEQYF
TGTGCCTGGAGTAGAAAAGACAGGCCCTACGAGCAGTACTTC
>TRBV6-2/TRBV6-3|TRBJ1-4|.|.
CASSYGGGGAEKLFF
TGTGCCAGCAGTTATGGAGGAGGAGGCGCTGAAAAACTGTTTTTT
>TRBV27|TRBJ1-4|.|TRBD1
CASSRRGQANEKLFF
TGTGCCAGCAGTAGAAGGGGGCAGGCTAATGAAAAACTGTTTTTT
>TRBV7-2|TRBJ2-1|.|.
CASSLAAYNEQFF
TGTGCCAGCAGCTTAGCAGCATACAATGAGCAGTTCTTC
>TRBV28|TRBJ2-7|.|.
CASSFGAGATPHYEQYF
TGTGCCAGCAGTTTTGGCGCCGGGGCTACCCCACACTACGAGCAGTACTTC
>TRBV5-1|TRBJ1-1|.|.
CASSATPMNTEAFF
TGCGCCAGCAGCGCGACTCCTATGAACACTGAAGCTTTCTTT
>TRBV4-2|TRBJ2-1|.|TRBD2
CASSQELGLASYNEQFF
TGTGCCAGCAGCCAAGAATTGGGACTAGCGAGCTACAATGAGCAGTTCTTC
>TRBV27|TRBJ2-1|.|.
CASSSITAGYNEQFF
TGTGCCAGCAGTTCCATTACAGCTGGATACAATGAGCAGTTCTTC
>TRBV10-3|TRBJ2-2|.|.
CAISSGANTGELFF
TGTGCCATCAGTAGCGGAGCGAACACCGGGGAGCTGTTTTTT
>TRBV28|TRBJ1-3|.|.
CASISHGSGNTIYF
TGTGCCAGCATTTCACACGGCTCTGGAAACACCATATATTTT
>TRBV3-1/TRBV3-2|TRBJ2-1|.|TRBD2
CASSQGPSGRHEQFF
TGTGCCAGCAGCCAAGGGCCTAGCGGGAGACATGAGCAGTTCTTC
>TRBV14|TRBJ2-3|.|TRBD2
CASNRGRAPDTQYF
TGTGCCAGCAATCGCGGGAGGGCCCCAGATACGCAGTATTTT
>TRBV28|TRBJ1-5|.|.
CASSSFRDQHF
TGTGCCAGCAGTTCGTTTCGGGACCAGCATTTT
>TRBV5-1|TRBJ1-5|once|.
CASSVGGSGQPQHF
TGCGCCAGCAGTGTTGGGGGCTCGGGTCAGCCCCAGCATTTT
>TRBV18|TRBJ2-3|.|TRBD1
CASSPLRQGAVSSTDTQYF
TGTGCCAGCTCACCTCTCCGACAGGGGGCGGTTTCTAGCACAGATACGCAGTATTTT
>TRBV19|TRBJ2-1|.|TRBD2
CASSQTSGRAHEQFF
TGTGCCAGTAGCCAGACTAGCGGGAGGGCCCATGAGCAGTTCTTC
>TRBV11-2|TRBJ2-2|.|TRBD2
CASRLLAGDTGELFF
TGTGCCAGCAGGTTACTAGCGGGGGACACCGGGGAGCTGTTTTTT
>TRBV28|TRBJ1-5|.|.
CASSNRVWNQPQHF
TGTGCCAGCAGCAACAGGGTTTGGAATCAGCCCCAGCATTTT
>TRBV2|TRBJ2-7|.|.
CASSVGLRSYEQYF
TGTGCCAGCAGTGTGGGACTCCGGTCCTACGAGCAGTACTTC
>TRBV4-2|TRBJ2-1|.|.
CASSQDEGGAYNEQFF
TGTGCCAGCAGCCAAGATGAGGGGGGAGCCTACAATGAGCAGTTCTTC
>TRBV2|TRBJ2-4|.|TRBD2
CASRVGTSGLLAKNIQYF
TGTGCCAGCAGAGTCGGGACTAGCGGCCTGTTAGCCAAAAACATTCAGTACTTC
>TRBV9|TRBJ2-2|.|TRBD1
CASSPRGQGATGELFF
TGTGCCAGCAGCCCCAGGGGACAGGGGGCCACCGGGGAGCTGTTTTTT
>TRBV4-2|TRBJ2-5|.|TRBD2
CASSQVGTSGSEETQYF
TGTGCCAGCAGCCAAGTGGGGACTAGCGGGAGTGAGGAGACCCAGTACTTC
>TRBV18|TRBJ2-7|.|.
CASSPVTGTGSYEQYF
TGTGCCAGCTCACCAGTAACCGGGACTGGCTCCTACGAGCAGTACTTC
>TRBV15|TRBJ1-2|.|.
CATSAGNNYGYTF
TGTGCCACCAGCGCTGGGAACAACTATGGCTACACCTTC
>TRBV7-2|TRBJ2-3|.|TRBD1
CASSRYSIGQGGTDTQYF
TGTGCCAGCAGCAGATACAGTATTGGACAGGGAGGCACAGATACGCAGTATTTT
>TRBV2|TRBJ1-1|.|.
CASSETGGNTEAFF
TGTGCCAGCAGTGAGACAGGAGGGAACACTGAAGCTTTCTTT
>TRBV3-1/TRBV3-2|TRBJ2-3|.|.
CASNGLGEDTQYF
TGTGCCAGCAATGGTTTGGGAGAGGATACGCAGTATTTT
>TRBV30|TRBJ1-4|.|TRBD1
CAWEGQGGEKLFF
TGTGCCTGGGAGGGACAGGGAGGCGAAAAACTGTTTTTT
>TRBV7-3|TRBJ2-3|.|.
CASSLTAQRTDTQYF
TGTGCCAGCAGCTTGACAGCCCAACGCACAGATACGCAGTATTTT
>TRBV7-9|TRBJ2-5|.|TRBD1
CASRYRDSQETQYF
TGTGCCAGCAGGTACCGGGACAGCCAAGAGACCCAGTACTTC
>TRBV6-5|TRBJ2-7|.|.
CASRKDRSEQYF
TGTGCCAGCAGAAAGGACAGAAGCGAGCAGTACTTC
>TRBV29-1|TRBJ2-2|.|.
CSVEQENTGELFF
TGCAGCGTTGAACAGGAGAACACCGGGGAGCTGTTTTTT
>TRBV5-5|TRBJ2-1|.|TRBD1
CASSATGTGGYNEQFF
TGTGCCAGCAGCGCCACTGGGACAGGGGGCTACAATGAGCAGTTCTTC
>TRBV11-3|TRBJ2-2|.|.
CASSLRSGHRELFF
TGTGCCAGCAGCCTCCGCAGTGGGCATCGGGAGCTGTTTTTT
>TRBV28|TRBJ1-5|.|.
CASRGRGHQPQHF
TGTGCCAGCAGGGGGAGGGGCCATCAGCCCCAGCATTTT
>TRBV11-2|TRBJ2-7|.|.
CASSLGVLQYF
TGTGCCAGCAGCTTAGGAGTGTTGCAGTACTTC
>TRBV2|TRBJ1-6|.|.
CASSPLRRNSPLHF
TGTGCCAGCAGCCCTCTTAGGCGTAATTCACCCCTCCACTTT